This T cell receptor (beta chain) was captured by sequencing in a study of blood T cells in healthy people across ages. The overall study: Roughly one uniquely barcoded beta molecule per two T cells was captured.

It was with a sample-barcoded 5' primer and a J-beta primer mix that a second PCR of roughly 6 to 11 cycles was run. TCRdb processed the 5' RACE reads anew with MiXCR; each CDR3 protein has one entry. The data contain approximately 810,000 distinct CDR3 sequences, 29% of them seen just once; the ten biggest clones take up 15% to 20%. Study results and limitations: Comparison with aged donors showed that long-lived donors had more naive CD4+ cells and higher diversity.

A word on this clonotype: Its antigen is not identified.

Per the germline V gene, CDR1 is MNHEY and CDR2 is SVGEGT. The germline V and J ends were trimmed by 5 bases and 4 bases, with 12 bases remaining between them. This CDR3 has 15 amino acids. The sequence was obtained from a woman older than 75 in good health. The J gene is TRBJ1-6, the V gene TRBV6-2 or TRBV6-3; unclear D gene. The specimen sequenced was blood. CDR3: CASSPATVYNSPLHF. In DNA form, the CDR3 reads TGTGCCAGCAGTCCCGCAACGGTGTATAATTCACCCCTCCACTTT.